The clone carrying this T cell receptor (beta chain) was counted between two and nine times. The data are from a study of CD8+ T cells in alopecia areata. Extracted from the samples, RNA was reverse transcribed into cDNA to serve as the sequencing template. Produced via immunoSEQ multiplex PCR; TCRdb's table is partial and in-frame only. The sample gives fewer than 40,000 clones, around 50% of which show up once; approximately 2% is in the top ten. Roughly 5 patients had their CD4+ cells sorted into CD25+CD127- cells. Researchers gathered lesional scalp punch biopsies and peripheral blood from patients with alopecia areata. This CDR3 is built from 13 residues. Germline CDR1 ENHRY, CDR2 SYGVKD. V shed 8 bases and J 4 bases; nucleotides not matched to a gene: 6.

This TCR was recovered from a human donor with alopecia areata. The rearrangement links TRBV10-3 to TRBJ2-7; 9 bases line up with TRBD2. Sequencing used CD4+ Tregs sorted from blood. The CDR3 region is CAISPAGGYEQYF. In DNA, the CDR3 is TGTGCCATCTCTCCAGCGGGGGGTTACGAGCAGTACTTC.